This is a list of T cell receptor beta chains from one sample in a study of cytomegalovirus exposure and HLA in healthy donors. Only in-frame clones appear in the TCRdb table, and some are missing; sequencing was by immunoSEQ multiplex PCR. The repertoire holds about 200,000 clones, with approximately 11% as singletons. Specimen: PBMCs. These receptors all stem from a man aged 50-59 years in good health and CMV-seropositive. Each CDR3 is given with its conserved first and last residue. Fields, in order: CDR3 length, V gene, clone size, D gene, J gene, CDR3 protein, CDR3 DNA. A D gene is named only where the DNA matches it firmly. Not every row has a clone size; where given, it reads once, few, many or a size class.

>13|TRBV5-1|few|TRBD1|TRBJ2-7
CASSYDRGYEQYF
TGCGCCAGCAGCTATGACAGGGGGTACGAGCAGTACTTC
>15|TRBV5-5|-|TRBD1|TRBJ2-5
CASSFRQGQQETQYF
TGTGCCAGCAGCTTCAGACAGGGACAGCAAGAGACCCAGTACTTC
>15|TRBV7-8|-|TRBD1|TRBJ2-1
CASSLEGTVYNEQFF
TGTGCCAGCAGCTTAGAAGGGACAGTTTACAATGAGCAGTTCTTC
>16|TRBV27|few|TRBD2|TRBJ2-2
CASSPTGLVEPGELFF
TGTGCCAGCAGCCCTACGGGACTAGTAGAACCCGGGGAGCTGTTTTTT
>16|TRBV7-6|-|-|TRBJ1-3
CASSLGEDFSGNTIYF
TGTGCCAGCAGCTTAGGGGAGGATTTCTCTGGAAACACCATATATTTT
>14|TRBV21-1|few|-|TRBJ2-7
CASSIRDSSYEQYF
TGTGCCAGCAGCATACGGGACAGCTCCTACGAGCAGTACTTC
>13|TRBV18|-|TRBD1|TRBJ1-2
CASSEGADYGYTF
TGTGCCAGCTCCGAGGGGGCGGACTATGGCTACACCTTC
>14|TRBV9|few|-|TRBJ1-2
CASSVGGGDYGYTF
TGTGCCAGCAGCGTAGGGGGGGGAGATTATGGCTACACCTTC
>14|TRBV25-1|-|-|TRBJ2-2
CASSGTSNTGELFF
TGTGCCAGCTCCGGGACATCGAACACCGGGGAGCTGTTTTTT
>15|TRBV29-1|few|TRBD1|TRBJ2-1
CSVEDYRGFYNEQFF
TGCAGCGTTGAAGATTACAGGGGTTTCTACAATGAGCAGTTCTTC
>13|TRBV27|few|TRBD1|TRBJ2-2
CASSSTGSGELFF
TGTGCCAGCAGTTCGACAGGGTCCGGGGAGCTGTTTTTT
>14|TRBV29-1|few|TRBD1|TRBJ1-4
CSAAGTATNEKLFF
TGCAGCGCTGCCGGGACAGCAACTAATGAAAAACTGTTTTTT
>18|TRBV7-9|few|TRBD1|TRBJ2-6
CASSDPGQGAPGANVLTF
TGTGCCAGCAGCGATCCGGGACAGGGGGCCCCTGGGGCCAACGTCCTGACTTTC
>13|TRBV4-3|-|-|TRBJ1-3
CASSQDRGNTIYF
TGCGCCAGCAGCCAAGATCGAGGGAACACCATATATTTT
>13|TRBV10-3|-|TRBD1|TRBJ1-2
CAIRSGTGNGYTF
TGTGCCATCAGATCCGGGACAGGGAATGGCTACACCTTC
>16|TRBV6-1|-|-|TRBJ2-5
CASSEYFRTGKETQYF
TGTGCCAGCAGTGAGTATTTCAGGACCGGGAAAGAGACCCAGTACTTC
>15|TRBV10-3|few|-|TRBJ1-1
CAIRTSGTSNTEAFF
TGTGCCATCAGAACATCCGGGACATCGAACACTGAAGCTTTCTTT
>15|TRBV5-8|few|TRBD2|TRBJ2-5
CASSTYGRPAETQYF
TGTGCCAGCAGCACCTACGGGAGGCCGGCCGAGACCCAGTACTTC
>13|TRBV25-1|few|-|TRBJ1-1
CASSEFGVTEAFF
TGTGCCAGCAGTGAATTTGGAGTTACTGAAGCTTTCTTT
>15|TRBV11-3|-|-|TRBJ1-1
CASSPRRPMNTEAFF
TGTGCCAGCAGCCCCAGGAGGCCTATGAACACTGAAGCTTTCTTT
>12|TRBV27|few|TRBD1|TRBJ1-1
CASSLPGGSQIF
TGTGCCAGCAGCCTTCCAGGGGGGTCGCAAATCTTT
>15|TRBV15|few|-|TRBJ2-6
CATSRDRVGANVLTF
TGTGCCACCAGCAGAGATAGAGTTGGGGCCAACGTCCTGACTTTC
>16|TRBV7-6|-|TRBD1|TRBJ2-3
CASSLAGTASTDTQYF
TGTGCCAGCAGCTTAGCCGGGACAGCTAGCACAGATACGCAGTATTTT
>14|TRBV30|-|TRBD1|TRBJ1-4
CACGPGTGDEKLFF
TGTGCCTGTGGTCCCGGGACAGGGGATGAAAAACTGTTTTTT
>14|TRBV6-1|-|TRBD1|TRBJ1-5
CASGEDRVVQPQHF
TGTGCCAGCGGGGAAGACAGGGTCGTTCAGCCCCAGCATTTT
>12|TRBV6-5|few|-|TRBJ2-2
CASRTPDGELFF
TGTGCCAGCAGAACGCCAGACGGGGAGCTGTTTTTT
>15|TRBV27|-|-|TRBJ1-5
CASSLSSHSLQPQHF
TGTGCCAGCAGTTTATCTTCCCACAGTCTACAGCCCCAGCATTTT
>13|TRBV4-3|few|-|TRBJ2-4
CASSQETGNIQYF
TGCGCCAGCAGCCAGGAGACAGGAAACATTCAGTACTTC
>13|TRBV5-6|few|-|TRBJ1-1
CASSFQVETEAFF
TGTGCCAGCAGCTTCCAGGTCGAAACTGAAGCTTTCTTT
>16|TRBV19|-|TRBD1|TRBJ1-1
CASSIRPGGKNTEAFF
TGTGCCAGTAGTATCAGGCCAGGGGGGAAGAACACTGAAGCTTTCTTT
>16|TRBV2|few|-|TRBJ1-6
CASSERGFTYNSPLHF
TGTGCCAGCAGCGAAAGGGGGTTTACCTATAATTCACCCCTCCACTTT
>12|TRBV7-6|few|-|TRBJ2-7
CASSPYSSKQYF
TGTGCCAGCAGCCCATACAGCTCCAAGCAGTACTTC
>14|TRBV9|-|-|TRBJ2-3
CASSPFPGVQTQYF
TGTGCCAGCAGCCCTTTCCCGGGGGTCCAGACGCAGTATTTT
>16|TRBV5-4|few|TRBD1|TRBJ2-5
CASSTLVRTGEETQYF
TGTGCCAGCAGCACGCTAGTAAGGACAGGGGAAGAGACCCAGTACTTC
>16|TRBV7-2|few|TRBD2|TRBJ2-7
CASSQGLAGARYEQYF
TGTGCCAGCAGCCAGGGACTAGCGGGGGCACGCTACGAGCAGTACTTC
>17|TRBV7-3|few|TRBD2|TRBJ2-5
CASSLGISGGALETQYF
TGTGCCAGCAGCTTAGGTATTAGCGGGGGAGCTTTGGAGACCCAGTACTTC
>14|TRBV29-1|few|TRBD2|TRBJ2-2
CSVERGGITGELFF
TGCAGCGTTGAAAGGGGAGGGATCACCGGGGAGCTGTTTTTT
>14|TRBV11-2|few|-|TRBJ2-1
CASSFGQFYNEQFF
TGTGCCAGCAGCTTCGGACAGTTCTACAATGAGCAGTTCTTC
>15|TRBV5-6|few|TRBD1|TRBJ1-2
CASSLRDRGVRGYTF
TGTGCCAGCAGCTTGCGGGACAGGGGAGTCCGTGGCTACACCTTC
>15|TRBV9|many|TRBD2|TRBJ2-3
CASSGERGGANTQYF
TGTGCCAGCAGCGGTGAGCGGGGGGGCGCGAATACGCAGTATTTT
>14|TRBV4-2|-|-|TRBJ2-3
CASSQDSSTDTQYF
TGTGCCAGCAGCCAAGATTCTAGCACAGATACGCAGTATTTT
>15|TRBV6-4|-|TRBD1|TRBJ1-1
CASKSGQGPNTEAFF
TGTGCCAGCAAATCGGGACAGGGGCCGAACACTGAAGCTTTCTTT
>15|TRBV28|few|TRBD1|TRBJ1-5
CASSFRDRGVAPQHF
TGTGCCAGCAGTTTCCGGGACAGGGGTGTGGCGCCCCAGCATTTT
>18|TRBV7-9|few|TRBD1|TRBJ2-2
CASSEGQGGLPNTGELFF
TGTGCCAGCAGCGAGGGACAGGGGGGCCTTCCAAACACCGGGGAGCTGTTTTTT